This TCR beta chain comes out of a study of T-cell reconstitution after alpha-beta-depleted transplantation in children. Unique molecular identifiers were used to barcode this TCRbeta library. TCRdb fed the PCR reads into MiXCR, producing one record per CDR3 protein. The data show around 370,000 distinct CDR3 sequences, with about a tenth seen just once and around 2.4% held by the top ten. Per germline, CDR1 SQVTM and CDR2 ANQGSEA. The CDR3 has 13 residues. Trimming pared 4 bases from V and 0 bases from J, leaving 8 bases between. This clonotype occurred a few times. Sequenced here: PBMCs from the stem cell graft donor, sampled from the stem cell graft. The V gene is TRBV29-1, the J gene TRBJ2-3; D is unclear. This clonotype originated in a human donor who donated a stem cell graft to a child with acute lymphoblastic leukemia. In DNA, the CDR3 is TGCAGCGTTGTACCGTTTAGCACAGATACGCAGTATTTT. Its translation is CSVVPFSTDTQYF.